This TCR beta chain derives from a study of cytomegalovirus exposure and HLA in healthy donors (dated by TCRdb to 2016 to 2017). Context from the whole study: According to an earlier analysis of 550 to 700 of the donors, about 179 million T cells yielded 117 million unique TCR beta sequences and 276 Gb of sequence data. A later analysis re-examined previously published TCR beta repertoires from more than 550 donors and added high-resolution HLA genotyping to investigate patterns of TCR occurrence. Both class I and class II loci were covered by HLA typing, at four-digit resolution. Every discovery cohort repertoire had been produced on one sequencing platform. To decide whether each TCR beta V gene segment behaved as functional or pseudogenic, an earlier analysis of fewer than 750 of the donors relied on high-throughput TCR beta sequencing. Donor age, sex, ethnicity and CMV serostatus were compiled alongside the repertoire data. Typing coverage varied by locus: roughly 629-640 donors for A, B, C, DRB1 and DQB1; 500 to 550 for DQA1; 606 for DPA1; fewer than 480 for DPB1. Roughly 300 gigabases of sequencing data and roughly 81 million unique TCR sequences made up an early release that covered around 640 HLA-typed donors. The study aimed to test whether cataloging public T cell receptors could reveal signatures of past pathogen exposure. Across approximately 400 genotyped donors of the cohort, an average of about 240,000 unique TCR beta nucleotide sequences per donor were sequenced, and 15% to 20% of those sequences were non-productive. The T cell repertoires of 666 subjects were profiled by immunosequencing and related to cytomegalovirus serostatus. To predict cytomegalovirus infection status, the study combined high-throughput TCR immunosequencing, statistical association of individual TCRs with disease status, and machine learning. Of the roughly 400 genotyped donors, about 80% fell in the genetic ancestry cluster associated with self-reported Caucasian donors. Besides the first cohort of roughly 700 subjects, a separate validation cohort made up of about 120 different subjects was used. In the later analysis, no new phenotypic data were used to find candidate immune exposures; instead, reliance was placed on TCR beta sequences and their occurrence across donors. A later genetic analysis took genome-wide SNP genotypes for 398 of the 666 donors and used that subset as a discovery cohort. About five DR-DQ haplotypes were handled as single units for association and clustering, since linkage in the cohort was strong.

Libraries were made using the immunoSEQ multiplex PCR assay. For the multiplex PCR, a mixture combining 60 forward primers for TCR Vbeta segments and 13 reverse primers for TCR Jbeta segments was used. The CDR3 region of rearranged TCR beta genes was amplified from genomic DNA with a multiplex PCR assay. The amplified TCR beta libraries were sequenced on the Illumina HiSeq System as 87-base-pair reads. From the authors' description of their analysis: Across the 500 to 700 repertoires, a later analysis counted around 80 million unique TCR beta chains, roughly 11 million of which were shared by at least two donors. Raw reads were error-corrected and collapsed into unique sequences with a nearest-neighbor algorithm that merged closely related sequences to remove PCR and sequencing errors. Alignment of CDR3 sequences to IMGT reference sequences was used to assign V, D and J gene segments. For a sequence to be retained, a match of at least six nucleotides to both a V gene segment and a J gene segment was required. A rearrangement counted as productive if the CDR3 had no stop codons and remained in frame with V and J, and every other rearrangement counted as non-productive. Following IMGT convention, CDR3 was defined as the stretch from the second conserved V-encoded cysteine to the conserved J-encoded phenylalanine. The earlier analysis of about 620 of the donors excluded sequences that lacked an unambiguous match to a single V gene segment. An earlier analysis of some 500 of the donors classified V segments as functional when productive rearrangements were above 56.7% and as segregating when the standard deviation between donors was above 5%. To diagnose cytomegalovirus status from the catalog of TCR beta chain sequences, a statistical classification framework was built. A later analysis assigned V and J genes by comparing TCR nucleotide sequences with IMGT/GENE-DB human TR gene sequences. A later analysis assigned CDR3 sequences and most-parsimonious VDJ recombination scenarios with the TCRdist pipeline. In a later analysis, each TCR beta chain was defined by its CDR3 amino acid sequence together with its V-gene family, and reads lacking a unique V-gene family were excluded. In a later analysis, 450 to 600 highly shared, low-generation-probability nucleotide sequences were removed to address suspected cross-contamination and a sequencing artifact. In a later analysis, a clonal expansion index for each public chain was calculated from normalized within-repertoire ranks of inferred template counts. In a later analysis, generation probabilities were computed with a VDJ recombination model fitted to out-of-frame rearrangements, and the resulting probabilities were checked against IGoR. In a later analysis, TCR-TCR, TCR-HLA and TCR-CMV co-occurrence was scored with hypergeometric tests, and a repertoire-size bias correction was applied to TCR pairs. A later analysis estimated false discovery rates by permuting HLA or CMV assignments 20 times. In a later analysis, co-occurring TCRs were grouped using DBSCAN, with TCRdist sequence similarity added in when clustering inside HLA-allele-positive subsets. For co-occurrence clustering, repertoires with fewer than 30,000 or more than 120,000 public chains were excluded, along with a handful of repertoires with anomalous nucleotide sharing. TCRdb took this table from immuneACCESS and kept in-frame rearrangements with V and J called. Such tables lack part of the clones; where checked against another copy, unresolved V genes explain under half of the gap, and the rest is unexplained. V and J calls and clone size are those listed in that table; D and trimming were worked out from the DNA. The sample profile shows about 200,000 clones; approximately 80% of them were found once. 0.71% of the sample belongs to the ten largest clones.

With respect to this clone: Its antigen is currently not known. The sample holds no much larger clone one base away, and base qualities are not on file.

General findings and caveats noted by the study authors: Specific HLA alleles were associated with about 17,000 TCR beta sequences at a false discovery rate of 0.05 in a later analysis. The study listed 164 TCR beta chains as associated with cytomegalovirus. Cytomegalovirus status was reported to be diagnosed by the classifier with high specificity and sensitivity in both the original and validation cohorts. The earlier analysis of nearly 600 of the donors excluded roughly 17 rarely observed V segments, including chromosome 9 orphons, because counts were too low. Most CMV-associated TCR beta chains appeared to be HLA-restricted in a later analysis, and the HLA associations seemed to be driven largely by CMV exposure. When HLA alleles, especially DR and DQ, strongly co-occurred, TCR associations were difficult to assign to individual alleles. The authors suggested that the approach could potentially be extended to other disease states and immunological phenotypes. Most TCR sequences were observed very rarely across donors, whereas some public TCRs were present in many individuals. A later genetic analysis associated a missense DCLRE1C variant with V-gene and J-gene trimming of TCR beta chains, and an independent cohort replicated the association. According to a later genetic analysis, donors in an Asian-associated ancestry cluster had fewer N-insertions in productive TCRs than the approximately 700-donor mean. The only immune exposure information available for the cohort was CMV serostatus. Only TCR beta chains were sequenced in this cohort, and the absence of alpha or paired-chain data limited detectable features. HLA typing was unavailable for some donors at each locus, so association tests used only the typed subset. In a later analysis, HLA-associated TCR beta chains were found to be more clonally expanded and to have lower generation probabilities than equally common non-associated chains. According to a later analysis, parvovirus B19, influenza, CMV and Epstein-Barr virus appeared linked to several top co-occurrence clusters. A further reported finding was that TCR beta sequences accurately predicted the HLA-A and HLA-B alleles for most subjects in the first cohort. Linkage disequilibrium might explain the correlated functional status among segregating V segments, but an unknown experimental factor could not be excluded. Sequencing depth was assumed to be roughly uniform across donors in the presence/absence analyses, though that assumption may not hold. Broadly in line with IMGT annotations, most TCR beta V segments showed up in productive rearrangements about 90% or about 30% of the time in an earlier analysis of 587 of the donors. According to a later analysis, TCR association rates differed among HLA loci, with DRB1 alleles showing the most associated TCRs and HLA-C alleles showing the fewest. A cluster of highly shared sequence variants was judged likely to represent a technical artifact of the sequencing pipeline. Three of the identified cytomegalovirus-associated TCR beta chains were confirmed in vitro to be specific for cytomegalovirus antigens. The 87-base-pair reads could not distinguish some IMGT-functional V segments, including TRBV6-2 and TRBV6-3, so those segments were excluded.

The cohort consisted of approximately 670 healthy bone marrow donors. All cohort members were sampled while nominally healthy, although unrecorded immune exposures were likely present. The donor tested CMV seronegative and was one of the 352 seronegative cohort members. A peripheral blood sample was collected from each donor, and TCR beta sequencing was performed on peripheral blood mononuclear cells. The Qiagen DNeasy Blood Extraction Kit was used to extract genomic DNA from the blood cell samples. V loses 3 bases of germline sequence and J loses 0 bases, and the interval between the two ends is 12 bases. The CDR3 has 16 amino acids, counting the end cysteine and phenylalanine. The DNA shown is the 48-base CDR3, in frame from base 1. According to the germline V gene, CDR1 reads ENHRY and CDR2 reads SYGVKD.

The V and J genes are TRBV10-3 and TRBJ1-5; no D segment can be confidently identified. The TCR sequence derives from a boy aged 2 to 10 in good health and CMV-seronegative. Material: PBMCs. In nucleotide form, the sequence is TGTGCCATCAGTGAATCCGGGGTCCATAGCAATCAGCCCCAGCATTTT. Translation gives CAISESGVHSNQPQHF.